The present entry profiles one T cell receptor (beta chain) with its context. The antigen remains undetermined. In terms of origin and age, donors were healthy Caucasian individuals from Russia aged about 6 to 90. This CDR3 spans 14 amino acids. V lost 3 bases and J lost 7, with 12 bases in between. The germline V gene has CDR1 PRHDT and CDR2 FYEKMQ (reference sequence). The record originates from a study of blood T cells in healthy people across ages. Study conclusions and caveats: Donor CMV status, an unknown factor, possibly confounded changes in expanded clonotypes. Using unsorted PBMCs precluded a conclusive naive versus antigen-experienced comparison.

For the second PCR, which ran for about 6 to 11 cycles, a sample-barcoded 5' primer and a J-beta primer mix were used. A template-switch adaptor that had 12 random nucleotides put a tag on each cDNA molecule. TCRdb re-analysed the 5' RACE reads in MiXCR, keeping a single row per CDR3 protein. The data contain hundreds of thousands of distinct CDR3 sequences, 50% to 65% of them singletons. The source material was blood. The TCR originated in a man at least 80 years old in good health. V gene TRBV13 combines with J gene TRBJ1-4, with unresolved D. CDR3 in DNA: TGTGCCAGCAGCTTGGTCGGGGTGGGTGAAAAACTGTTTTTT. Translation gives CASSLVGVGEKLFF.